This TCR beta chain comes out of a study of cytomegalovirus exposure and HLA in healthy donors. Study information: Unique TCRs from HLA-typed donors, about 78 million of them, were held in an early data release.

The PCR made use of 60 Vbeta and 13 Jbeta primers. The repertoire was sequenced with immunoSEQ multiplex PCR; TCRdb's copy has only in-frame clones and lacks some. The sample has approximately 130,000 clones; about 82% are singletons. Study-wide results and limits: The study flagged fewer than 200 TCR beta chains as cytomegalovirus-associated.

The CDR3 sequence is 13 residues long. CDR1 is MNHEY, CDR2 SVGAGI, per germline. Trimming removed 2 bases at V and 2 bases at J, with 5 bases between. Comments on this clone: Its target is unknown.

This receptor was identified in a female donor in good health and CMV-seropositive. Sequencing was done on a sample of PBMCs. The chain joins TRBV6-5 to TRBJ2-3; possibly TRBD1 for D (5 bases). The CDR3 loop is CASSYGATDTQYF. The CDR3 DNA reads as TGTGCCAGCAGTTACGGGGCCACAGATACGCAGTATTTT.